The 25 T cell receptor beta chains below were found in one sample sequenced in a study of blood T cells in healthy people across ages. With a J-beta primer mix and a sample-barcoded 5' primer, a second PCR ran about 7 to 12 cycles. One entry per CDR3 protein results from TCRdb running MiXCR on the 5' RACE reads. This table holds some 700,000 distinct CDR3 sequences, about 42% found once. Sequenced: blood. The receptors were gathered from a woman aged 55-75 years in good health.

This clonotype was recorded a few times. The chain links TRBV9 to TRBJ2-3; D call uncertain. This CDR3 contains 15 residues. V dropped 0 bases and J dropped 1 base, with 9 bases sitting between them. Germline V gene sequence: CDR1 SGDLS, CDR2 YYNGEE. CDR3 DNA: TGTGCCAGCAGCGTAGGAAATGTCGGCACAGATACGCAGTATTTT. Translated, it gives CASSVGNVGTDTQYF.

This clonotype was found a few times. The chain has TRBV4-2 and TRBJ2-7; 8 bases match TRBD2. Germline CDR1 and CDR2: LGHNA and YNFKEQ. The V and J ends lost 1 base and 1 base, in that order; junction bases with no gene match: 6. This CDR3 has 16 residues. CDR3 nucleotide sequence: TGTGCCAGCAGCCAAGCTGCAGTAGCGGGGTCCTACGAGCAGTACTTC. The encoded protein is CASSQAAVAGSYEQYF.

In its sample, this clonotype was seen a few times. The genes are TRBV2 and TRBJ2-7, with 7 bases fitting TRBD2. In germline, CDR1 is SNHLY, CDR2 FYNNEI. The CDR3 loop spans 12 amino acids. V was pared by 8 bases and J by 3 bases, with 4 bases of the junction left unmatched. The CDR3 loop is CASGREIYEQYF. For the CDR3, the DNA is TGTGCCAGCGGGAGGGAGATCTACGAGCAGTACTTC.

This clonotype came up a few times. V usage is TRBV12-3 or TRBV12-4 and J usage is TRBJ1-2, with no clear D. This CDR3 is built from 13 residues. Deletions cut 2 bases from V and 8 bases from J, with 12 bases between. CDR3: CASSLQRDGGYTF. The CDR3 coding sequence is TGTGCCAGCAGTTTACAAAGGGATGGAGGCTACACCTTC.

The chain uses TRBV7-6 and TRBJ2-5, with D maybe TRBD2 (6 bases). The end of the DNA aligns better with TRBJ2-7, so the J call may be wrong. Germline V gene data show CDR1 as SGHVS and CDR2 as FNYEAQ. CDR3 length: 17 amino acids. DNA for the CDR3: TGTGCCAGCAGCCCATTCCCCTGGGGCAGGGAGGTCGACGAGCAGTACTTC. As protein: CASSPFPWGREVDEQYF.

The CDR3 coding sequence is TGCAGTGCCGGAGGGGGACGGGACAATTCACCCCTCCACTTT. Translated, it gives CSAGGGRDNSPLHF. This sequence joins TRBV20-1 and TRBJ1-6; perhaps TRBD1 as D (6 bases). The germline gives CDR1 DFQATT, CDR2 SNEGSKA (reference sequence). Trimming stripped 6 bases from V and 7 bases from J, with 16 bases between. The CDR3 runs to 14 residues.

The CDR3 sequence: CSAVSGSSYEQYF. CDR3 coding DNA: TGCAGTGCTGTGAGCGGGAGTTCCTACGAGCAGTACTTC. The V gene is TRBV20-1, the J gene TRBJ2-7; 8 positions agree with TRBD2. Germline V lookup: CDR1 DFQATT, CDR2 SNEGSKA (reference sequence). The CDR3 is 13 residues long. Unmatched junction bases numbered 4, after V lost 5 bases and J lost 1 base.

The chain links TRBV20-1 to TRBJ1-6; D is ambiguous. In germline, CDR1 is DFQATT, CDR2 SNEGSKA (reference sequence). Trimming shortened V by 3 bases and J by 7 bases, and 19 bases separated the two germline ends. CDR3 length: 16 residues. The CDR3 here is CSASIAASRGNSPLHF. CDR3 coding DNA: TGCAGTGCTAGTATAGCGGCCTCTCGAGGAAATTCACCCCTCCACTTT.

The rearrangement links TRBV29-1 to TRBJ2-7; D remains ambiguous. This CDR3 region has 12 residues. Trimming shortened V by 4 bases and J by 6 bases, and 13 bases separated the two germline ends. Per germline, CDR1 SQVTM and CDR2 ANQGSEA. The CDR3 DNA is TGCAGCGTTGGATTTGGCTCCGGCGAGCAGTACTTC. It yields the protein CSVGFGSGEQYF.

Notes on this clonotype: A much more abundant neighbour one base away suggests this may be a read error. The chain combines TRBV20-1 with TRBJ2-3, with unresolved D. Trimming shortened V by 5 bases and J by 2 bases, and 11 bases separated the two germline ends. The CDR3 consists of 13 residues. The V gene's germline CDR1 is DFQATT and CDR2 SNEGSKA (reference sequence). For the CDR3, the DNA is TGCAGTGCTGGAACCAGGCCCACAGATACGCAGTATTTT. Amino acids: CSAGTRPTDTQYF.

This chain connects TRBV27 to TRBJ1-4; D is uncertain. CDR1 is MNHEY, CDR2 SMNVEV, per germline (reference sequence). The CDR3 length is 15 residues. V was shortened by 6 bases and J by 5 bases, with 16 bases between the two germline ends. CDR3 sequence reads: CASSPNRGLNEKLFF. CDR3 in DNA: TGTGCCAGCAGCCCCAACCGTGGGCTGAATGAAAAACTGTTTTTT.

For this clonotype: Here the CDR3 omits its conserved ending phenylalanine or tryptophan, so a read error is the likely source. No DNA is shown, since the ends of the CDR3 on it are uncertain; the CDR3 is the one TCRdb lists. This chain joins TRBV7-9 and TRBJ2-1; TRBD1 reflects the table's D call only, with no check against the DNA. Ends included, the CDR3 has 14 residues. Germline V gene sequence: CDR1 SEHNR, CDR2 FQNEAQ (reference sequence). CDR3 region: CASRAEAGAHEQFI.

The V call is TRBV5-1, the J call TRBJ2-1; either TRBD1 or TRBD2 may supply D (5 bases each). Deletions cut 1 base from V and 8 bases from J, with 10 bases between. The CDR3 has 13 amino acids. CDR1 SGHRS and CDR2 YFSETQ come from the germline V gene. The DNA for the CDR3 is TGCGCCAGCAGCTTGCGTTGGGGGTATGAGCAGTTCTTC. Protein sequence: CASSLRWGYEQFF.

In nucleotides, the CDR3 is TGCAGTGCTAGACGACGGGCTGCGGGAGCTGAAGCTTTCTTT. Amino acid sequence: CSARRRAAGAEAFF. The rearrangement uses TRBV20-1 and TRBJ1-1, with D unresolved. Trimming left V 2 bases short and J 6 bases short, with 16 bases between. CDR1 and CDR2 from the germline V gene are DFQATT and SNEGSKA (reference sequence). The CDR3 consists of 14 residues.

The J gene is TRBJ1-2, the V gene TRBV10-3, with TRBD1 as a possible D gene (6 bases). The CDR3 runs to 12 residues. The V gene lost 11 bases and the J gene lost 3 bases, with 13 bases spanning the gap. Germline loops: CDR1 ENHRY, CDR2 SYGVKD. The CDR3 DNA follows: TGTGCCGCCTACAGGGAGGACTATGGCTACACCTTC. It encodes CAAYREDYGYTF.

V is TRBV6-2 or TRBV6-3 and J is TRBJ2-7; a weak D match, TRBD1 (6 bases). Trimming left V 5 bases short and J 4 bases short, with 21 bases between. CDR3 length equals 16 residues. The germline CDR1 and CDR2 sequences are MNHEY and SVGEGT. The CDR3 region is CASSKRPGQISYEQYF. The CDR3 nucleotides are TGTGCCAGCAGTAAACGTCCCGGACAGATATCTTACGAGCAGTACTTC.

The V call is TRBV5-1, the J call TRBJ1-2; possible D gene TRBD1, 6 bases. The CDR3 loop spans 14 amino acids. Germline loops: CDR1 SGHRS, CDR2 YFSETQ. V lost 1 base, J lost 1 base, and 8 bases lay in between. The CDR3 DNA sequence: TGCGCCAGCAGCTTGCAGGGGCTTAACTATGGCTACACCTTC. This codes for CASSLQGLNYGYTF.

This rearrangement joins TRBV27 to TRBJ2-5; unclear D gene. The J call may not be correct, given that the DNA end is closer to TRBJ2-7. CDR3 size: 15 residues. Germline CDR1 MNHEY, CDR2 SMNVEV (reference sequence). The CDR3 nucleotides read TGTGCCAGCAGTTTAAATGGTGGAATCTCCTACGAGCAGTACTTC. Translated, it gives CASSLNGGISYEQYF.

The gene calls are TRBV3-1 and TRBJ2-2; the match to TRBD1 covers 8 bases. This CDR3 spans 14 amino acids. V lost 9 bases and J lost 1; bases outside the gene matches: 4. Germline V CDR1 and CDR2: LGHDT, YNNKEL (reference sequence). For the CDR3, the DNA is TGTGCCAGTCAGACAGGGGAGAACACCGGGGAGCTGTTTTTT. As protein: CASQTGENTGELFF. Looking up the rest from reference TRBV3-1 and TRBJ2-2 gives the full variable domain: DTAVSQTPKYLVTQMGNDKSIKCEQNLGHDTMYWYKQDSKKFLKIMFSYNNKELIINETVPNRFSPKSPDKAHLNLHINSLELGDSAVYFCASQTGENTGELFFGEGSRLTVL.

This clonotype was seen more than once but under ten times. This chain connects TRBV28 to TRBJ2-1; 8 bases agree with TRBD2. In germline, CDR1 is MDHEN, CDR2 SYDVKM. This CDR3 is 15 amino acids long. Unmatched junction bases numbered 10, after V lost 8 bases and J lost 4 bases. The DNA for the CDR3 is TGTGCCAGCCCGCCGGCGGGAGGATCTTACAATGAGCAGTTCTTC. Its protein product is CASPPAGGSYNEQFF.

Note on this clonotype: Given a much more abundant clone one base away, this may be a read error. The V call is TRBV20-1, the J call TRBJ2-5; 7 bases agree with TRBD2. V shed 3 bases, J shed 5 bases, and the junction held 9 bases outside the gene matches. Germline V lookup: CDR1 DFQATT, CDR2 SNEGSKA (reference sequence). The CDR3 extends over 14 amino acids. The DNA for the CDR3 is TGCAGTGCTAGGTTAGCGGGCCTGCATGAGACCCAGTACTTC. This codes for CSARLAGLHETQYF.

This clonotype was picked up a small number of times. This rearrangement joins TRBV1 to TRBJ2-7; TRBD2 is the table's D call and was not checked against the DNA. TRBV1 represents a pseudogene. The CDR3 has 17 amino acids. This chain's CDR3 is CTSSQTSTRDYSYEQYF. The CDR3 DNA reads TGCACCAGCAGCCAGACCTCGACTCGGGACTACTCCTACGAGCAGTACTTC.

The chain uses TRBV3-1 and TRBJ2-1; 10 nucleotides match TRBD2. The CDR3 runs 14 residues. Germline CDR1 is LGHDT and CDR2 is YNNKEL (reference sequence). Trimming removed 10 bases from V and 9 bases from J; junction bases left unmatched: 12. The CDR3 region is CATGLAGVPGEQFF. The CDR3 bases are TGTGCCACCGGTCTAGCGGGAGTTCCAGGTGAGCAGTTCTTC.

This chain links TRBV28 with TRBJ2-7; D is perhaps TRBD2 (6 bases). The closer fit of TRBJ2-5 to the DNA end suggests the J call may be wrong. Germline V gene sequence: CDR1 MDHEN, CDR2 SYDVKM. This CDR3 comprises 15 residues. CDR3 in amino acids: CASSTPQGGTETQYF. The CDR3 DNA sequence: TGTGCCAGCAGCACCCCTCAGGGCGGGACGGAGACCCAGTACTTC.

This clonotype was recorded a few times. V usage is TRBV12-3 or TRBV12-4 and J usage is TRBJ1-2; 12 bases align to TRBD1. V was pared by 7 bases and J by 2 bases, with 8 bases of the junction left unmatched. This CDR3 is 16 amino acids long. The CDR3 reads CASNPGQGAPNYGYTF. As DNA, the CDR3 is TGTGCCAGCAACCCGGGACAGGGGGCGCCCAACTATGGCTACACCTTC.